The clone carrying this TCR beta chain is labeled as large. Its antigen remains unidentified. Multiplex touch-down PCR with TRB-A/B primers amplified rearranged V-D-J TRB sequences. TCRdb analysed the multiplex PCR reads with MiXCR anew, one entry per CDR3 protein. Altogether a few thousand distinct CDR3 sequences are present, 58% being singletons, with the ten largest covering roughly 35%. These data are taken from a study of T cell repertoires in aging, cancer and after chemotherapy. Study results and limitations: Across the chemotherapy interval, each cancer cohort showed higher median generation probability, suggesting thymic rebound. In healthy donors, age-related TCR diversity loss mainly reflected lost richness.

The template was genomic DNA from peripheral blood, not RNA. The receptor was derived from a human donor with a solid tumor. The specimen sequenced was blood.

Here the CDR3 reads CSSWTGENYGYTF. DNA for the CDR3: TGCAGCTCTTGGACAGGCGAGAACTATGGCTACACCTTC. This chain uses TRBV29-1 with TRBJ1-2, with 7 bases matching TRBD1. This CDR3 is built from 13 residues. Germline CDR1 is SQVTM and CDR2 is ANQGSEA. V was pared by 8 bases and J by 2 bases, with 8 bases of the junction left unmatched.